This record covers a single T cell receptor beta chain. The antigen remains undetermined. This sample stems from a study of blood T cells in healthy people across ages. Points from the study as a whole: Using unsorted PBMCs precluded a conclusive naive versus antigen-experienced comparison.

Trimming pared 1 base from V and 2 bases from J, leaving 10 bases between. Germline V lookup: CDR1 LGHNA, CDR2 YNFKEQ. The length of the CDR3 is 15 residues. Researchers collected roughly 9.8 milliliters of peripheral blood from every single donor. Per sample, no less than 6 micrograms of total RNA were extracted. A second PCR, run for 7 to 11 cycles, used a sample-barcoded 5' primer plus a J-beta primer mix. A template-switch adaptor containing 12 random nucleotides labeled each cDNA molecule. In TCRdb, the 5' RACE reads were re-called with MiXCR into one record per CDR3 protein. In the table there are 1.5 million or so distinct CDR3 sequences, roughly 43% of which are singletons.

The receptor was derived from a woman younger than 35 in good health. This chain links TRBV4-2 with TRBJ2-3; maybe TRBD1 (6 bases). Sequencing used blood. The CDR3 reads CASSQGGGFTDTQYF. CDR3 DNA: TGTGCCAGCAGCCAAGGTGGGGGCTTCACAGATACGCAGTATTTT.